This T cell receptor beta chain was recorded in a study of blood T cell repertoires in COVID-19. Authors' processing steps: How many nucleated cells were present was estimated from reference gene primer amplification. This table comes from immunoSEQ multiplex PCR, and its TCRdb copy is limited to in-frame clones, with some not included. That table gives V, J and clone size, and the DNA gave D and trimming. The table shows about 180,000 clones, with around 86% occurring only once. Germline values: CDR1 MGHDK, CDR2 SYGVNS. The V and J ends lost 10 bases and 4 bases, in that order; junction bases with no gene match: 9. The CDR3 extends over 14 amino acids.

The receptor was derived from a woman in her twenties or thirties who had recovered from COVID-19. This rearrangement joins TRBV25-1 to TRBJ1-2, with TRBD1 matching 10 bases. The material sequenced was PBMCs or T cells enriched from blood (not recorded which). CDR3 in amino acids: CAIRTGQGCYGYTF. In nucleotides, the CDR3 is TGTGCCATTAGGACGGGACAGGGGTGCTATGGCTACACCTTC.